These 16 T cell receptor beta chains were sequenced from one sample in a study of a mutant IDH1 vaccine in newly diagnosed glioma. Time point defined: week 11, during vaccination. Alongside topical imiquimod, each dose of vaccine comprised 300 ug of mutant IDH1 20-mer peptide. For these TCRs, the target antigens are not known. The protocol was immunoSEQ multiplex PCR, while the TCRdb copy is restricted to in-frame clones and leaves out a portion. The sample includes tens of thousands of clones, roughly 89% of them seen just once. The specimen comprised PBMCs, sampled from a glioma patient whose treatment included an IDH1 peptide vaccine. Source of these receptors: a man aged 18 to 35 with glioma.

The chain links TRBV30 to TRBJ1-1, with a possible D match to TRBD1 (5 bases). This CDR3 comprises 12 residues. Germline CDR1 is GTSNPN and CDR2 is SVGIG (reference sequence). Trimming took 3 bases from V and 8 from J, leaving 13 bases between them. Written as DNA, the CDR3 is TGTGCCTGGAGCAGGGCCTTGGGCGAAGCTTTCTTT. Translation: CAWSRALGEAFF.

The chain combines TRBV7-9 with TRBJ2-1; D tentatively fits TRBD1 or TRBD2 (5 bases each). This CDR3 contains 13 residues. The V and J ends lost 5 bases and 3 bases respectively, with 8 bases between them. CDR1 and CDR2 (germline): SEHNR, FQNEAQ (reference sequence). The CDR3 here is CASSRDHYNEQFF. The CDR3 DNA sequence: TGTGCCAGCAGCCGGGACCACTACAATGAGCAGTTCTTC. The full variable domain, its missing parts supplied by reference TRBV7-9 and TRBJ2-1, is DTGVSQNPRHKITKRGQNVTFRCDPISEHNRLYWYRQTLGQGPEFLTYFQNEAQLEKSRLLSDRFSAERPKGSFSTLEIQRTEQGDSAMYLCASSRDHYNEQFFGPGTRLTVL.

CDR3 residues: CSISRGASGRWTLRNEQFF. For the CDR3, the DNA is TGCAGCATTTCCCGAGGGGCTAGCGGGAGGTGGACCCTGAGAAATGAGCAGTTCTTC. The chain joins TRBV29-1 to TRBJ2-1, with 11 bases aligning to TRBD2. Trimming took 8 bases from V and 7 from J; bases not matched to a gene: 25. The germline gives CDR1 SQVTM, CDR2 ANQGSEA. The CDR3 covers 19 residues.

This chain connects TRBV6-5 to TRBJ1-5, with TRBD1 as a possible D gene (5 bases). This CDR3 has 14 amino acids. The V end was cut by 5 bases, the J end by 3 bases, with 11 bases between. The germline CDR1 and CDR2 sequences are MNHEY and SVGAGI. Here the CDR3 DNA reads TGTGCCAGCAGTACGGGACCGGCCAATCAGCCCCAGCATTTT. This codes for CASSTGPANQPQHF.

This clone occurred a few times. DNA of the CDR3: TGCGCCAGCAGCTTAACAGGGGGCAATCAGCCCCAGCATTTT. Its protein is CASSLTGGNQPQHF. The V and J genes are TRBV5-1 and TRBJ1-5; TRBD1 matches 7 bases. CDR3 length: 14 amino acids. Per germline, CDR1 SGHRS and CDR2 YFSETQ. V lost 2 bases and J lost 2; bases outside the gene matches: 1.

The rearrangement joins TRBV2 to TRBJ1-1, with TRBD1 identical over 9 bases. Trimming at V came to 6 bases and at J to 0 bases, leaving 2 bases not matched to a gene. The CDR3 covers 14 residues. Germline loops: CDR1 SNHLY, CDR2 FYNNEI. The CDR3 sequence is CASSYRGLNTEAFF. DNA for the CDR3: TGTGCCAGCAGCTACAGGGGGCTGAACACTGAAGCTTTCTTT.

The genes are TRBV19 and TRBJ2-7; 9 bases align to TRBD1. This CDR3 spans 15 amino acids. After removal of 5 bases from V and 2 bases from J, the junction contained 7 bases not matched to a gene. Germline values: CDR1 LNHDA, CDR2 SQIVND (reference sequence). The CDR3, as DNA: TGTGCCAGTAGTGTTGGGACAGGGAACCCCTACGAGCAGTACTTC. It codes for CASSVGTGNPYEQYF.

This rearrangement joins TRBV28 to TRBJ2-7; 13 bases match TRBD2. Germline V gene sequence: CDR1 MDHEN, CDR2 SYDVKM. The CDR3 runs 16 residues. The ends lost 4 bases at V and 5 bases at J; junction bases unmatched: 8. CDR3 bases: TGTGCCAGCAGTTCCCCGACTAGCGGGAGGCGGGACGAGCAGTACTTC. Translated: CASSSPTSGRRDEQYF.

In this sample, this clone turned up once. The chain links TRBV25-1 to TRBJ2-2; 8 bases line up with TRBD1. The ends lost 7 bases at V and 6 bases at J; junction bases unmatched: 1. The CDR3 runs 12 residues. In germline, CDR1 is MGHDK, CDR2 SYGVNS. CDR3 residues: CASKTGAGELFF. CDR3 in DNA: TGTGCCAGCAAGACAGGGGCCGGGGAGCTGTTTTTT. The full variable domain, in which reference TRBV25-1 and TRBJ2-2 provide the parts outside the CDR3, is EADIYQTPRYLVIGTGKKITLECSQTMGHDKMYWYQQDPGMELHLIHYSYGVNSTEKGDLSSESTVSRIRTEHFPLTLESARPSHTSQYLCASKTGAGELFFGEGSRLTVL.

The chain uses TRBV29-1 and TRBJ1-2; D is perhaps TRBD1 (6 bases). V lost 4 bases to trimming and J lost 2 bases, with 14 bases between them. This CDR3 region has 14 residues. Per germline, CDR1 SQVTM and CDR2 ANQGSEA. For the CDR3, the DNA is TGCAGCGTTGTCGGACAGAGAGAGAACTATGGCTACACCTTC. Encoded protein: CSVVGQRENYGYTF.

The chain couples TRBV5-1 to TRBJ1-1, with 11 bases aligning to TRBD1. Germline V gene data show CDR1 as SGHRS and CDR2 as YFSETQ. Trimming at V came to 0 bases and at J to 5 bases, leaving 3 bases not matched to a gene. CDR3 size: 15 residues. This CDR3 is CASSLGDRGVTEAFF. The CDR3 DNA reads TGCGCCAGCAGCTTGGGGGACAGGGGGGTTACTGAAGCTTTCTTT.

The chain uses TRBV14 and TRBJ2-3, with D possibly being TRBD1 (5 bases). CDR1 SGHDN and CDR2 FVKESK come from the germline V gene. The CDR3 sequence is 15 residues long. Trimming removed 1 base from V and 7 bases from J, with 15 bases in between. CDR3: CASSQGRARRNTQYF. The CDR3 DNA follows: TGTGCCAGCAGCCAAGGCAGGGCCAGAAGAAATACGCAGTATTTT. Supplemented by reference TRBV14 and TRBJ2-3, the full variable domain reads EAGVTQFPSHSVIEKGQTVTLRCDPISGHDNLYWYRRVMGKEIKFLLHFVKESKQDESGMPNNRFLAERTGGTYSTLKVQPAELEDSGVYFCASSQGRARRNTQYFGPGTRLTVL.

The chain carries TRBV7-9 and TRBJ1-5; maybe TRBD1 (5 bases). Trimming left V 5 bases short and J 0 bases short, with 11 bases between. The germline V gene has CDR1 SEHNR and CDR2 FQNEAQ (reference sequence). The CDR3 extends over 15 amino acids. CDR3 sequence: CASSTLGDSNQPQHF. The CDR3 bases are TGTGCCAGCAGCACACTGGGGGATAGCAATCAGCCCCAGCATTTT.

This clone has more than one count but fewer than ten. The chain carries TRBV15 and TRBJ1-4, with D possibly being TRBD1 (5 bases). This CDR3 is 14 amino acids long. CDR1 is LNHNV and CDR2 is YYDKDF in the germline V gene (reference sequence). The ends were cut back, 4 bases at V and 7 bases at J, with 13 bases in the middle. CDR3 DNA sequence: TGTGCCACCAGCAAACGAGGGGAGATTGAAAAACTGTTTTTT. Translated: CATSKRGEIEKLFF.

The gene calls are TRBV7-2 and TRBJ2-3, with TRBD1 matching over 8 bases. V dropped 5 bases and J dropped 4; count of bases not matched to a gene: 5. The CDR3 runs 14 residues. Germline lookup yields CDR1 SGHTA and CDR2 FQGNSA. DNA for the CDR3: TGTGCCAGCAGCCGGACAGGGAGAGCAGATACGCAGTATTTT. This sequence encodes CASSRTGRADTQYF.

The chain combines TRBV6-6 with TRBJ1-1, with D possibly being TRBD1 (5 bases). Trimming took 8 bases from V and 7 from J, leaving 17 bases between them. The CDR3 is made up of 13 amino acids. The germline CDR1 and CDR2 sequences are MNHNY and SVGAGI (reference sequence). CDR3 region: CASVPPGGYEAFF. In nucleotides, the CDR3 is TGTGCCAGCGTCCCTCCGGGGGGTTATGAAGCTTTCTTT.